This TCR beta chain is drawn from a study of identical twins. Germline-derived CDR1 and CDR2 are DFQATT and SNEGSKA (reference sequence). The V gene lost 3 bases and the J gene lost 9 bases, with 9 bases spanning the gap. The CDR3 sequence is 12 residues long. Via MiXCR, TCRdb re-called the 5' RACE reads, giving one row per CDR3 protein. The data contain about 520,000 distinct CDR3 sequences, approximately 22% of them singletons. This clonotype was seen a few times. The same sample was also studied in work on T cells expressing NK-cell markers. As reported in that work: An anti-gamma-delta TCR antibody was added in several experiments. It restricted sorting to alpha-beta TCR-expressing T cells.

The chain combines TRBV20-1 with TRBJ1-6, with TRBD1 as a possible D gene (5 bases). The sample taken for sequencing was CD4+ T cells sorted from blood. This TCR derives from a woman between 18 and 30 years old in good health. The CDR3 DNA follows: TGCAGTGCTAGGGGGGGGTCTTCACCCCTCCACTTT. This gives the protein CSARGGSSPLHF.